Described below is a single T cell receptor beta chain sequence and its context. A J-beta primer mix and a sample-barcoded 5' primer were used in a second PCR of about 6 to 12 cycles. TCRdb fed the 5' RACE reads into MiXCR, producing one record per CDR3 protein. The table lists approximately 880,000 distinct CDR3 sequences, approximately 49% of them singletons, with about an eighth in the top ten. Trimming shortened V by 0 bases and J by 2 bases, and 5 bases separated the two germline ends. Germline values: CDR1 SGHDN, CDR2 FVKESK. The CDR3 has 13 amino acids. This record belongs to a study of blood T cells in healthy people across ages. Study information: Capture via template switching afforded approximately one barcoded beta molecule per two T cells.

The clonotype comes from a man aged 30 to 39 in good health. The V gene is TRBV14, the J gene TRBJ2-7, with D uncertain. The sequenced material came from blood. The CDR3 reads CASSQDTAYEQYF. Written as DNA, the CDR3 is TGTGCCAGCAGCCAAGATACAGCCTACGAGCAGTACTTC.